What follows are 7 T cell receptor beta chains derived from one specimen sequenced in a study of OX40 agonist ivuxolimab in advanced cancers. Library preparation employed the immunoSEQ multiplex PCR assay. Held by TCRdb, this immuneACCESS table contains in-frame sequences only and omits some clones. Under half of the omission traces to an unresolved V gene where checked; the cause of the rest is unknown. The sample table contains approximately 44,000 clones; only one count was recorded for approximately 83% of them. 0.35% to 0.45% of the sample is held by the ten biggest clonotypes. Here the sequenced sample was CD4+ or CD8+ T cells sorted from blood, taken in a trial of the OX40 agonist ivuxolimab. The receptor source for this set is an adult with an advanced solid tumor such as melanoma, head and neck, liver or kidney cancer.

This rearrangement joins TRBV6-5 to TRBJ1-6; D uncertain. CDR1 MNHEY and CDR2 SVGAGI come from the germline V gene. CDR3 length: 13 residues. Trimming took off 1 base at V and 6 bases at J, with 4 bases between the two ends. Here the CDR3 reads CASSYFGNSPLHF. For the CDR3, the DNA is TGTGCCAGCAGTTACTTTGGTAATTCACCCCTCCACTTT.

The chain carries TRBV7-2 and TRBJ1-1; D not resolved. Germline CDR1 is SGHTA and CDR2 is FQGNSA. The CDR3 is 12 residues long. The germline V and J ends were trimmed by 5 bases and 4 bases, with 8 bases remaining between them. In DNA form, the CDR3 reads TGTGCCAGCAGCGTACAGCGCACTGAAGCTTTCTTT. Protein: CASSVQRTEAFF. The variable domain in full, completed from reference TRBV7-2 and TRBJ1-1, reads GAGVSQSPSNKVTEKGKDVELRCDPISGHTALYWYRQSLGQGLEFLIYFQGNSAPDKSGLPSDRFSAERTGGSVSTLTIQRTQQEDSAVYLCASSVQRTEAFFGQGTRLTVV.

The chain links TRBV27 to TRBJ1-6; TRBD1 might be the D (5 bases). Trimming cost V 4 bases and J 6 bases, with 10 bases left between them. Germline loops: CDR1 MNHEY, CDR2 SMNVEV (reference sequence). The CDR3 length is 14 residues. The CDR3 DNA reads TGTGCCAGCAGTTCTTTAAGGGGTAATTCACCCCTCCACTTT. Translating gives CASSSLRGNSPLHF.

The chain combines TRBV12-5 with TRBJ2-5, with 8 bases fitting TRBD1. V shed 0 bases, J shed 2 bases, and the junction held 2 bases outside the gene matches. Per the germline V gene, CDR1 is LGHNT and CDR2 is FRNRAP. This CDR3 has 15 amino acids. In nucleotides, the CDR3 is TGTGCTAGTGGTTTGGTTCGGACAGGGCAAGAGACCCAGTACTTC. Residues: CASGLVRTGQETQYF.

The CDR3 spells CAISESIRQTTMNTEAFF. The CDR3 DNA reads as TGTGCCATCAGTGAGTCGATACGACAAACAACCATGAACACTGAAGCTTTCTTT. The rearrangement uses TRBV10-3 and TRBJ1-1; no clear D. The CDR3 covers 18 residues. Germline CDR1 reads ENHRY; CDR2 reads SYGVKD. Trimming took 0 bases from V and 0 from J, leaving 17 bases between them.

V usage is TRBV28 and J usage is TRBJ1-2; D is unclear. Germline lookup yields CDR1 MDHEN and CDR2 SYDVKM. This CDR3 has 18 amino acids. Trimming pared 10 bases from V and 0 bases from J, leaving 27 bases between. DNA of the CDR3: TGTGCCATCCCGAGCTCTGGAGCGGGTCTTCTGGCTAACTATGGCTACACCTTC. It yields the protein CAIPSSGAGLLANYGYTF.

This clone was seen a few times. One junction end does not reproduce the germline sequence, and a read error may be involved. This chain uses TRBV10-3 with TRBJ1-1; TRBD1 aligns across 7 bases. In germline, CDR1 is ENHRY, CDR2 SYGVKD. The CDR3 is 13 residues long. The CDR3 DNA reads as TGTGCCCTCAGGCAAGGGGGCAGGACTGAAGCTTTCTTT. It is translated as CALRQGGRTEAFF.